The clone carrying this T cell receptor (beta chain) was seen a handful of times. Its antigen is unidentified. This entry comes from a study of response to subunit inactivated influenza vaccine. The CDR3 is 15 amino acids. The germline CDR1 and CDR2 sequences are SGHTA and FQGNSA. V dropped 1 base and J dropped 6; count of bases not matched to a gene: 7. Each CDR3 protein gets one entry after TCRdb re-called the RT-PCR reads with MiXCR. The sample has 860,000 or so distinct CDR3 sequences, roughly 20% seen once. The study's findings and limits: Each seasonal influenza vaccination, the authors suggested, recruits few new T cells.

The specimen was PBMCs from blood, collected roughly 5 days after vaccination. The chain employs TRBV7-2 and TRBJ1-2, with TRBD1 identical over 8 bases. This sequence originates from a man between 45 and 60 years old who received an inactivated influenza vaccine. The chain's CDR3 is CASSLDAGGADGYTF. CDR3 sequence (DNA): TGTGCCAGCAGCTTAGACGCAGGGGGCGCGGATGGCTACACCTTC. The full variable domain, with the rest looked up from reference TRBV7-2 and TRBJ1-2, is GAGVSQSPSNKVTEKGKDVELRCDPISGHTALYWYRQSLGQGLEFLIYFQGNSAPDKSGLPSDRFSAERTGGSVSTLTIQRTQQEDSAVYLCASSLDAGGADGYTFGSGTRLTVV.